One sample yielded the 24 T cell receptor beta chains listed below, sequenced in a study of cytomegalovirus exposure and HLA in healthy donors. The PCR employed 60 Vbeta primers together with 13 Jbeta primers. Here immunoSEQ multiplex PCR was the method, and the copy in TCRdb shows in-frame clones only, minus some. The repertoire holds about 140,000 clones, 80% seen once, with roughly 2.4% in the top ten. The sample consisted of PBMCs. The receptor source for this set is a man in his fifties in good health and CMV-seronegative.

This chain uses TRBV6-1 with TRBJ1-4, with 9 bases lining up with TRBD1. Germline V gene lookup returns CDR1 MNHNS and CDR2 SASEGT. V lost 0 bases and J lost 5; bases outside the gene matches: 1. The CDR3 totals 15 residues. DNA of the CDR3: TGTGCCAGCAGTGAAGCGGGACAGGGAAATGAAAAACTGTTTTTT. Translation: CASSEAGQGNEKLFF.

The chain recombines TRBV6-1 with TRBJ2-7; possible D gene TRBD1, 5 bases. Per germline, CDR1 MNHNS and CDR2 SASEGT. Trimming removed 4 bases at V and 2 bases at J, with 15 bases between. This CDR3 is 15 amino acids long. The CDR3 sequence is CASSAVLAGTYEQYF. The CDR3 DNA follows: TGTGCCAGCAGTGCGGTTTTGGCAGGGACCTACGAGCAGTACTTC.

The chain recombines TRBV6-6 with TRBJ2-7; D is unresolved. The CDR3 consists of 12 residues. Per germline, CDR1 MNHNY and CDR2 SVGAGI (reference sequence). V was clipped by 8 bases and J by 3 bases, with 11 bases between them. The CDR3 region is CASSDLLYEQYF. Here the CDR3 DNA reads TGTGCCAGCTCAGACTTACTCTACGAGCAGTACTTC.

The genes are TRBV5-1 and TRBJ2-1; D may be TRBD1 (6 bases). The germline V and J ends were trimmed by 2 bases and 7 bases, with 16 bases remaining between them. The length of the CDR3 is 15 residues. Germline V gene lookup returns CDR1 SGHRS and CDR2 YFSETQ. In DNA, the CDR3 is TGCGCCAGCAGCTTCCCCGAGACAGGTCGTAATGAGCAGTTCTTC. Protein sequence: CASSFPETGRNEQFF.

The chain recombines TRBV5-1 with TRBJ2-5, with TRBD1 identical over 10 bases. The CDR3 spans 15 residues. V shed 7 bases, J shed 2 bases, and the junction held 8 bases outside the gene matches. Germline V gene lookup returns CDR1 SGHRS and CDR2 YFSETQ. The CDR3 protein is CASADRDRGQETQYF. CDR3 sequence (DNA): TGCGCCAGCGCGGACCGGGACAGGGGACAAGAGACCCAGTACTTC. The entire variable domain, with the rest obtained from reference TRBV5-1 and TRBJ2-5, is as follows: KAGVTQTPRYLIKTRGQQVTLSCSPISGHRSVSWYQQTPGQGLQFLFEYFSETQRNKGNFPGRFSGRQFSNSRSEMNVSTLELGDSALYLCASADRDRGQETQYFGPGTRLLVL.

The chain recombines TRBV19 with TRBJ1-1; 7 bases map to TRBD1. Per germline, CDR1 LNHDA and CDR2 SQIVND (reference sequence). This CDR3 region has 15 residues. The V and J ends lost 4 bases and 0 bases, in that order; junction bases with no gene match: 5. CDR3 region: CASSSEGQMNTEAFF. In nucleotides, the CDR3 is TGTGCCAGTAGTAGTGAGGGACAGATGAACACTGAAGCTTTCTTT.

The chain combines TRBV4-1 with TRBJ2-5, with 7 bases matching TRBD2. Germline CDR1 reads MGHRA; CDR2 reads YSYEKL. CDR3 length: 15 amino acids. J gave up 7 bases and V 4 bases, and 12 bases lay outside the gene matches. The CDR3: CASSPQTDRGRTQYF. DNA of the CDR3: TGCGCCAGCAGCCCGCAGACGGACCGCGGGAGGACCCAGTACTTC.

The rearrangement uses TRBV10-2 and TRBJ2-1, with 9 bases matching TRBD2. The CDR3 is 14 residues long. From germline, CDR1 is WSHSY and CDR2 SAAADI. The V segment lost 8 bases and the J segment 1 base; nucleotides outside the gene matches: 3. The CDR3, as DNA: TGCGCCAGCGGGACTAGCACTTCCTACAATGAGCAGTTCTTC. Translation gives CASGTSTSYNEQFF.

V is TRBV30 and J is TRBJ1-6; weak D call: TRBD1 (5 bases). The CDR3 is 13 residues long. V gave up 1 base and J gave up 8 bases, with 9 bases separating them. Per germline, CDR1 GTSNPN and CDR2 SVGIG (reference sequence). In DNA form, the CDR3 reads TGTGCCTGGAGTGCCAACAGGTATTCACCCCTCCACTTT. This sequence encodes CAWSANRYSPLHF.

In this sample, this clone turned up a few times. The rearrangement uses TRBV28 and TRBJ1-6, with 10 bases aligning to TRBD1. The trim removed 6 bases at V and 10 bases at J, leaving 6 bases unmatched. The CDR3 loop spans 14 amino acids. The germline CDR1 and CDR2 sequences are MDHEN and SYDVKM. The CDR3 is CASRYGTGASPLHF. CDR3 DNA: TGTGCCAGCAGGTACGGGACAGGGGCCTCACCCCTCCACTTT.

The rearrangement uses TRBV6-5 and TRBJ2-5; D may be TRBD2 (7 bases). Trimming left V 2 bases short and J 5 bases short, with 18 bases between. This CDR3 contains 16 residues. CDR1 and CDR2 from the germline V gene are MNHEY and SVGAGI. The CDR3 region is CASSYGGATPRETQYF. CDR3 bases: TGTGCCAGCAGTTACGGGGGGGCGACGCCTAGGGAGACCCAGTACTTC.

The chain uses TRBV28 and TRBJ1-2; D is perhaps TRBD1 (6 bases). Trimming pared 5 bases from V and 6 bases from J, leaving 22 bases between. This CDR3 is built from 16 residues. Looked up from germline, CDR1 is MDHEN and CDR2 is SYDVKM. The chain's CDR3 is CASSTHAGGDDNGYTF. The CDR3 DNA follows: TGTGCCAGCAGTACCCATGCGGGGGGCGATGATAATGGCTACACCTTC.

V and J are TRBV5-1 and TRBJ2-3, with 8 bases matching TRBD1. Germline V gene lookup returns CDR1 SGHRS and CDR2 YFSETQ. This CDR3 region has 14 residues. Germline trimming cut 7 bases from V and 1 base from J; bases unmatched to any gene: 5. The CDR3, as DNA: TGCGCCAGCGGGGAGACAGGGGGCACAGATACGCAGTATTTT. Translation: CASGETGGTDTQYF. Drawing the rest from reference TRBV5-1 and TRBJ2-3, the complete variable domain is KAGVTQTPRYLIKTRGQQVTLSCSPISGHRSVSWYQQTPGQGLQFLFEYFSETQRNKGNFPGRFSGRQFSNSRSEMNVSTLELGDSALYLCASGETGGTDTQYFGPGTRLTVL.

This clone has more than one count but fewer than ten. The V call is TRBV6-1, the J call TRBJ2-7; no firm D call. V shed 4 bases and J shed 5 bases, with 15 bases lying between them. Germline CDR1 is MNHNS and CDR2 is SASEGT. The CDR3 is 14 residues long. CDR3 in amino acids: CASSGFGATNEQYF. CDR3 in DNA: TGTGCCAGCAGTGGTTTCGGAGCTACAAACGAGCAGTACTTC.

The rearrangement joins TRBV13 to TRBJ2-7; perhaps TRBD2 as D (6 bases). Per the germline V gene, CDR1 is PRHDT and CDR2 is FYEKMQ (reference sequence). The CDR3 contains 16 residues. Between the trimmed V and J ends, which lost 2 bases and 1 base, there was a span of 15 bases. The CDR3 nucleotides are TGTGCCAGCAGCTTATCCGCCGGGACTCCTTCCTACGAGCAGTACTTC. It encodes CASSLSAGTPSYEQYF.

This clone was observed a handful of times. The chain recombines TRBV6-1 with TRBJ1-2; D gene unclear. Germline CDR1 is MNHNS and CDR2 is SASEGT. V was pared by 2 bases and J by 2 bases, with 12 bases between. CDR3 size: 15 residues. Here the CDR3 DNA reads TGTGCCAGCAGTGAACAAGTGGGCTTAAACTATGGCTACACCTTC. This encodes CASSEQVGLNYGYTF.

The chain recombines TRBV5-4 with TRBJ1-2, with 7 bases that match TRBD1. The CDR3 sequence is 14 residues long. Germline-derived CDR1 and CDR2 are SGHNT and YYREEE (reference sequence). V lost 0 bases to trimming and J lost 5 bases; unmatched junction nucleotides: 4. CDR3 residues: CASSLGQGLYGYTF. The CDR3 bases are TGTGCCAGCAGCTTGGGACAGGGTCTATATGGCTACACCTTC.

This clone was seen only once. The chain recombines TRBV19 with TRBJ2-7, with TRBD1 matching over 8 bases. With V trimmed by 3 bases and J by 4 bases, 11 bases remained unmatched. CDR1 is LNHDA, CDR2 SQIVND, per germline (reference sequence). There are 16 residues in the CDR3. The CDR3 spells CASSIGRDRGIYEQYF. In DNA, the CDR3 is TGTGCCAGTAGTATTGGAAGAGACAGGGGTATTTACGAGCAGTACTTC.

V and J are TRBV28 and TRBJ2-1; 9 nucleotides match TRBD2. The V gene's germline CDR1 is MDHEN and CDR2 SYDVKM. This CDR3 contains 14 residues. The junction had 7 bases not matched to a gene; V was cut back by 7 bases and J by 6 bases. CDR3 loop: CASIRRLAVNEQFF. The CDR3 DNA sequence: TGTGCCAGCATTCGACGACTAGCGGTCAATGAGCAGTTCTTC.

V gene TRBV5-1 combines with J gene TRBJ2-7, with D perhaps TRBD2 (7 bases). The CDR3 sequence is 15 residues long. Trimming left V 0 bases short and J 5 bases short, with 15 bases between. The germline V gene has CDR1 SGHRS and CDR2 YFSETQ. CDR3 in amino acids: CASSLEGGRGNEQYF. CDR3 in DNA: TGCGCCAGCAGCTTGGAGGGTGGGAGGGGGAACGAGCAGTACTTC. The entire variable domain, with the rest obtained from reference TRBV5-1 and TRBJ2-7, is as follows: KAGVTQTPRYLIKTRGQQVTLSCSPISGHRSVSWYQQTPGQGLQFLFEYFSETQRNKGNFPGRFSGRQFSNSRSEMNVSTLELGDSALYLCASSLEGGRGNEQYFGPGTRLTVT.

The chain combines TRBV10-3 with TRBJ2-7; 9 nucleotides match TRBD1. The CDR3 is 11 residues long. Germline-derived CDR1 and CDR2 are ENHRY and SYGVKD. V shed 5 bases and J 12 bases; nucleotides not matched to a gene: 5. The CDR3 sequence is CAISSGTGRYF. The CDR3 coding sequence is TGTGCCATCAGTTCCGGGACAGGGCGGTACTTC.

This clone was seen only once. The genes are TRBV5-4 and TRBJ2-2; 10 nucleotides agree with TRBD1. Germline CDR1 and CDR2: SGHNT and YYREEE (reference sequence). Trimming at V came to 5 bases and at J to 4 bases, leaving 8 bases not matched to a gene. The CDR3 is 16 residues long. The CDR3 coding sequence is TGTGCCAGCAGAGCAAACCGGGACAGGGGCACCGGGGAGCTGTTTTTT. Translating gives CASRANRDRGTGELFF.

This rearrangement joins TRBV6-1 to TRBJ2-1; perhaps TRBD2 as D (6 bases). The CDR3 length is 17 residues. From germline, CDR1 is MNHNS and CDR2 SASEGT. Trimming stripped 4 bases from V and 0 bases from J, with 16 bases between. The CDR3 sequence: CASSGTPAGHSYNEQFF. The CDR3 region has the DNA TGTGCCAGCAGTGGTACACCAGCGGGTCACTCCTACAATGAGCAGTTCTTC.

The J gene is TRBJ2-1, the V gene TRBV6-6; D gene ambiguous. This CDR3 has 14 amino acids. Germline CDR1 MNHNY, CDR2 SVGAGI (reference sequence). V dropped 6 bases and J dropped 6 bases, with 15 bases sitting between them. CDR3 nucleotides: TGTGCCAGCAGACTAAGCGTTAGGAGCAATGAGCAGTTCTTC. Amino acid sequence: CASRLSVRSNEQFF.